This T cell receptor beta chain was found in a study of cytomegalovirus exposure and HLA in healthy donors. Background on the study: An earlier analysis found 117 million unique TCR beta sequences from approximately 170 million T cells. Early release data held tens of millions of unique TCRs from HLA-typed donors. Study-level results: Later analysis associated a missense DCLRE1C variant with TCR beta V- and J-gene trimming.

The V gene's germline CDR1 is SQVTM and CDR2 ANQGSEA. This CDR3 is 13 amino acids long. J gave up 0 bases and V 7 bases, and 4 bases lay outside the gene matches. Worth noting for this clone: Its antigen is still unknown.

With 60 Vbeta and 13 Jbeta primers, the PCR was carried out. TCRdb's table, derived via immunoSEQ multiplex PCR, lists solely in-frame clones and lacks some. The sample has about 97,000 clones, about 69% seen once; the top ten hold around 5%. This receptor was identified in a human donor in good health. This chain connects TRBV29-1 to TRBJ2-7, with 9 bases lining up with TRBD1. Sequenced sample: PBMCs. This CDR3 is CSAGTGSSYEQYF. In DNA, the CDR3 is TGCAGCGCTGGGACAGGGAGCTCCTACGAGCAGTACTTC.